Listed below are T cell receptor beta chains from one sample, sequenced in a study of shared clonotypes between healthy human individuals. Sequencing used immunoSEQ multiplex PCR; TCRdb keeps in-frame clones, though not all of them. This table holds millions of clones, 95% found once. The sample comprised naive CD4+ T cells sorted from blood. These receptors were taken from a man between 18 and 35 years old in good health. Each CDR3 is given with its conserved first and last residue. The D gene is left open where the match is weak. For some rows the clone size is stated as once, few or many, or as a class when expanded; others skip it.

j_gene	d_gene	v_gene	abundance	CDR3aa	CDR3nt
TRBJ2-7	NA	TRBV5-1	NA	CASSLQGEGYEQYF	TGCGCCAGCAGCTTGCAGGGAGAAGGCTACGAGCAGTACTTC
TRBJ2-2	TRBD2	TRBV7-9	NA	CASSFLTSGSVGELFF	TGTGCCAGCAGCTTCTTGACTAGCGGGAGTGTCGGGGAGCTGTTTTTT
TRBJ1-3	NA	TRBV5-1	NA	CASSYASGTGNTIYF	TGCGCCAGCAGCTACGCCTCAGGGACCGGAAACACCATATATTTT
TRBJ2-2	NA	TRBV5-1	NA	CASSLSPPGELFF	TGCGCCAGCAGCTTGTCCCCACCCGGGGAGCTGTTTTTT
TRBJ2-5	NA	TRBV5-6	NA	CASSLPLSVETQYF	TGTGCCAGCAGCTTGCCCCTAAGCGTAGAGACCCAGTACTTC
TRBJ2-2	TRBD2	TRBV7-2	NA	CASSLVWIGRSVGELFF	TGTGCCAGCAGCTTGGTCTGGATCGGGAGGTCTGTCGGGGAGCTGTTTTTT
TRBJ1-6	NA	TRBV6-1	NA	CASSEKGGSPLHF	TGTGCCAGCAGTGAGAAAGGGGGTTCACCCCTCCACTTT
TRBJ2-3	NA	TRBV6-1	NA	CASSGQRGTDTQYF	TGTGCCAGCAGTGGTCAAAGGGGCACAGATACGCAGTATTTT
TRBJ2-5	NA	TRBV5-4	NA	CASSSGQETQYF	TGTGCCAGCAGCTCCGGCCAAGAGACCCAGTACTTC
TRBJ2-4	NA	TRBV18	NA	CASSPKGLAKNIQYF	TGTGCCAGCTCACCAAAGGGTCTAGCCAAAAACATTCAGTACTTC
TRBJ2-3	NA	TRBV19	NA	CASREGSIDTQYF	TGTGCCAGTAGAGAGGGGAGTATAGATACGCAGTATTTT
TRBJ2-7	TRBD1	TRBV5-1	NA	CASSPNYRDRVHEQYF	TGCGCCAGCAGCCCTAATTACCGGGACAGGGTACACGAGCAGTACTTC
TRBJ2-2	NA	TRBV2	NA	CASRQGPNTGELFF	TGTGCCAGCCGGCAGGGACCGAACACCGGGGAGCTGTTTTTT
TRBJ2-1	NA	TRBV28	NA	CASSFNRASGNEQFF	TGTGCCAGCAGTTTCAATAGGGCTAGTGGCAATGAGCAGTTCTTC
TRBJ1-4	NA	TRBV19	NA	CASSDSGMTNEKLFF	TGTGCCAGTAGTGACTCGGGGATGACTAATGAAAAACTGTTTTTT
TRBJ2-7	NA	TRBV6-6	NA	CASSYGTQATEQYF	TGTGCCAGCAGTTACGGTACCCAGGCTACGGAGCAGTACTTC
TRBJ1-3	TRBD1	TRBV5-6	NA	CASSYHRGEENTIYF	TGTGCCAGCAGCTACCACAGGGGAGAGGAAAACACCATATATTTT
TRBJ1-6	TRBD1	TRBV27	NA	CASSSDRGPYNSPLHF	TGTGCCAGCAGTTCAGACAGGGGCCCCTATAATTCACCCCTCCACTTT
TRBJ2-5	TRBD2	TRBV18	NA	CASSSGLAHETQYF	TGTGCCAGCTCGTCGGGACTAGCCCATGAGACCCAGTACTTC
TRBJ2-5	NA	TRBV4-1	NA	CASREVGGPPETQYF	TGCGCCAGCCGTGAGGTGGGAGGTCCTCCGGAGACCCAGTACTTC
TRBJ2-7	TRBD1	TRBV6-1	NA	CASSPNGQGSREQYF	TGTGCCAGCAGCCCCAACGGACAGGGAAGCCGGGAGCAGTACTTC
TRBJ1-1	NA	TRBV14	NA	CASSQVSGWWGTEAFF	TGTGCCAGCAGCCAAGTATCGGGGTGGTGGGGGACTGAAGCTTTCTTT
TRBJ2-1	TRBD2	TRBV11-2	NA	CASSLGTSGVYNEQFF	TGTGCCAGCAGCTTAGGGACTAGCGGGGTTTACAATGAGCAGTTCTTC
TRBJ2-7	NA	TRBV6-5	once	CASSNGDEQYF	TGCGCCAGCAGCAACGGGGACGAGCAGTACTTC
TRBJ2-1	TRBD2	TRBV2	NA	CASVLGSGSRNEQFF	TGTGCCAGCGTCCTCGGGAGCGGGAGCCGCAATGAGCAGTTCTTC
TRBJ2-1	NA	TRBV10-1	NA	CASSESLTSSYNEQFF	TGCGCCAGCAGTGAGTCGCTAACCAGCTCCTACAATGAGCAGTTCTTC
TRBJ1-1	TRBD1	TRBV29-1	NA	CSVNPGGNTEAFF	TGCAGCGTGAACCCAGGGGGTAACACTGAAGCTTTCTTT
TRBJ2-7	NA	TRBV29-1	NA	CSVDMGVQGGYEQYF	TGCAGCGTCGATATGGGGGTACAGGGAGGTTACGAGCAGTACTTC
TRBJ1-1	NA	TRBV5-6	NA	CASSFRRTMNTEAFF	TGTGCCAGCAGCTTTAGGAGGACGATGAACACTGAAGCTTTCTTT
TRBJ2-3	NA	TRBV18	NA	CASRTASTDTQYF	TGTGCCTCGAGGACGGCTAGCACAGATACGCAGTATTTT
TRBJ1-2	NA	TRBV5-1	NA	CASSLEGGYGYTF	TGCGCCAGCAGCTTGGAAGGGGGCTATGGCTACACCTTC
TRBJ1-1	NA	TRBV5-1	NA	CASSVTPENTEAFF	TGCGCCAGCAGTGTCACGCCCGAGAACACTGAAGCTTTCTTT
TRBJ2-1	NA	TRBV2	once	CARSPGANNEQFF	TGTGCCCGTTCCCCGGGGGCCAACAATGAGCAGTTCTTC
TRBJ2-1	TRBD2	TRBV5-6	NA	CASSSGLAGGPPYNEQFF	TGTGCCAGCAGCTCGGGACTAGCGGGAGGGCCCCCCTACAATGAGCAGTTCTTC
TRBJ2-5	NA	TRBV18	once	CASSPTRGDETQYF	TGTGCCAGCTCACCAACCAGGGGTGACGAGACCCAGTACTTC
TRBJ2-3	NA	TRBV6-1	NA	CASSEAGGSTDTQYF	TGTGCCAGCAGTGAAGCGGGGGGCAGCACAGATACGCAGTATTTT
TRBJ2-4	TRBD1	TRBV5-4	NA	CASSRGTGGTKNIQYF	TGTGCCAGCAGCCGGGGGACAGGGGGAACCAAAAACATTCAGTACTTC
TRBJ1-6	NA	TRBV5-1	NA	CASSLEVSLYNSPLHF	TGCGCCAGCAGCTTGGAAGTCAGCCTTTATAATTCACCCCTCCACTTT
TRBJ2-2	TRBD1	TRBV2	NA	CASRGQGAGELFF	TGTGCCAGCAGAGGACAGGGGGCCGGGGAGCTGTTTTTT
TRBJ2-3	TRBD2	TRBV7-2	NA	CASSLVSGRTDTQYF	TGTGCCAGCAGCTTAGTTAGCGGGAGGACAGATACGCAGTATTTT
TRBJ1-2	NA	TRBV9	many	CASSVTGQFYGYTF	TGTGCCAGCAGCGTAACCGGACAGTTCTATGGCTACACCTTC
TRBJ1-5	NA	TRBV6-6	NA	CASSQDRNQPQHF	TGTGCCAGCAGCCAAGACCGAAATCAGCCCCAGCATTTT
TRBJ2-3	TRBD2	TRBV7-9	NA	CASRSKLAGGPVDTQYF	TGTGCCAGCAGGTCGAAGCTAGCGGGAGGGCCCGTAGATACGCAGTATTTT
TRBJ2-5	TRBD2	TRBV27	NA	CASSPRGTSGRETQYF	TGTGCCAGCAGTCCCCGGGGGACTAGCGGTCGGGAGACCCAGTACTTC